This T cell receptor beta chain was obtained from a study of Ad26.COV2.S vaccination and SARS-CoV-2 variants. Study-wide findings and caveats: Researchers reported similar non-spike TCR breadth in vaccine and placebo recipients.

Generated by immunoSEQ multiplex PCR, the TCRdb table keeps only in-frame clones and is missing some. The sample has about 350,000 clones, around 89% seen once. As for treatment: some 20 received Ad26.COV2.S at low or high dose, single or two shots; roughly five received placebo; per-sample allocation not given. At day 63 after the first vaccine or placebo injection, samples were drawn. J gave up 0 bases and V 5 bases, and 11 bases lay outside the gene matches. Germline CDR1 SEHNR, CDR2 FQNEAQ (reference sequence). This CDR3 is 19 amino acids long. A word on this clone: The antigen is undetermined.

The genes are TRBV7-9 and TRBJ2-6; 9 positions match TRBD1. Sequenced material: peripheral blood, taken in a trial of Ad26.COV2.S vaccine versus placebo. This TCR derives from a person aged 18-65 years who received the Ad26.COV2.S COVID-19 vaccine or a placebo. The CDR3 bases are TGTGCCAGCAGCCCTCCTCTGGGACAGGGCCACTCTGGGGCCAACGTCCTGACTTTC. As protein: CASSPPLGQGHSGANVLTF.